These 30 T cell receptor beta chains came from one sample sequenced in a study of blood T cells in healthy people across ages. A second about 6 to 12 cycle PCR used barcoded and J-beta primers. A single record per CDR3 protein comes from TCRdb applying MiXCR to the 5' RACE reads. The data hold around 820,000 distinct CDR3 sequences, with just under 25% observed a single time. A further study also used this sample, focusing on T cells of mothers and their children.

Specimen: blood. The receptors were gathered from a boy younger than 18 in good health.

This clonotype was observed a handful of times. The chain links TRBV4-3 to TRBJ2-5, with 7 nucleotides matching TRBD1. After removal of 3 bases from V and 2 bases from J, the junction contained 6 bases not matched to a gene. Germline CDR1 is LGHNA and CDR2 is YSLEER. This CDR3 comprises 15 residues. The CDR3 spells CASSQGTRGQETQYF. CDR3 nucleotides: TGCGCCAGCAGCCAGGGGACCAGGGGGCAAGAGACCCAGTACTTC.

This clonotype turned up a few times. This chain connects TRBV7-9 to TRBJ1-2; D gene uncertain. Trimming took 1 base from V and 0 from J, leaving 9 bases between them. CDR1 is SEHNR, CDR2 FQNEAQ, per germline (reference sequence). The CDR3 is made up of 15 amino acids. As DNA, the CDR3 is TGTGCCAGCAGCTTAGTGAAGGAAGCTAACTATGGCTACACCTTC. This gives the protein CASSLVKEANYGYTF.

This clonotype has more than one count but fewer than ten. The gene calls are TRBV20-1 and TRBJ2-1; 10 bases align to TRBD2. The CDR3 covers 16 residues. Germline V gene data show CDR1 as DFQATT and CDR2 as SNEGSKA (reference sequence). Trimming removed 1 base from V and 3 bases from J; junction bases left unmatched: 6. DNA of the CDR3: TGCAGTGCTAGAGGGTTGCTAGCGGGAGTCTACAATGAGCAGTTCTTC. This gives the protein CSARGLLAGVYNEQFF.

Written as DNA, the CDR3 is TGCGCCAGCAGCCAAGAGTGGTCTGTACCAGAGACCCAGTACTTC. Its translation: CASSQEWSVPETQYF. The chain combines TRBV4-3 with TRBJ2-5; D gene ambiguous. V lost 0 bases and J 4 bases, leaving 12 bases between the germline ends. Germline values: CDR1 LGHNA, CDR2 YSLEER. The CDR3 loop spans 15 amino acids.

The rearrangement joins TRBV29-1 to TRBJ2-5, with D possibly TRBD2 on 6 matching bases. The germline gives CDR1 SQVTM, CDR2 ANQGSEA. This CDR3 region has 12 residues. V was trimmed by 6 bases and J by 9 bases, leaving 17 bases between them. CDR3 residues: CSVEWGGGSQYF. The CDR3, as DNA: TGCAGCGTCGAATGGGGAGGAGGTTCCCAGTACTTC. The full variable domain, with the rest looked up from reference TRBV29-1 and TRBJ2-5, is SAVISQKPSRDICQRGTSLTIQCQVDSQVTMMFWYRQQPGQSLTLIATANQGSEATYESGFVIDKFPISRPNLTFSTLTVSNMSPEDSSIYLCSVEWGGGSQYFGPGTRLLVL.

A few counts support this clonotype. The chain recombines TRBV3-1 with TRBJ2-5; D tentatively fits TRBD1 or TRBD2 (5 bases each). The V gene lost 1 base and the J gene lost 5 bases, with 11 bases spanning the gap. The CDR3 sequence is 14 residues long. Germline CDR1 reads LGHDT; CDR2 reads YNNKEL (reference sequence). The CDR3 loop reads CASSQVGWGETQYF. Here the CDR3 DNA reads TGTGCCAGCAGCCAAGTCGGATGGGGGGAGACCCAGTACTTC.

The chain is built from TRBV20-1 and TRBJ1-2; possible D gene TRBD1, 5 bases. Germline V lookup: CDR1 DFQATT, CDR2 SNEGSKA (reference sequence). The ends were cut back, 3 bases at V and 5 bases at J, with 13 bases in the middle. The CDR3 sequence is 13 residues long. This chain's CDR3 is CSASFREEYGYTF. The DNA of the CDR3 is TGCAGTGCTAGCTTCAGGGAAGAGTATGGCTACACCTTC.

The V call is TRBV7-2, the J call TRBJ2-1; 9 bases are shared with TRBD2. Germline V CDR1 and CDR2: SGHTA, FQGNSA. CDR3 size: 18 residues. The V and J ends lost 5 bases and 4 bases, in that order; junction bases with no gene match: 15. In DNA, the CDR3 is TGTGCCAGCAGCCCGACTAGCGGAGTTGCCACTGGGTACAATGAGCAGTTCTTC. As protein: CASSPTSGVATGYNEQFF.

This clonotype was seen a few times. A junction boundary mismatches the germline segment, possibly from a read error. This chain uses TRBV4-3 with TRBJ1-1, with a tentative D call TRBD1 (5 bases). The germline gives CDR1 LGHNA, CDR2 YSLEER. CDR3 length: 15 residues. The CDR3 sequence is CTSSRGGHANTEAFF. The CDR3 DNA is TGCACCAGCAGCCGAGGAGGACACGCGAACACTGAAGCTTTCTTT.

The V call is TRBV28, the J call TRBJ1-3; D remains ambiguous. V lost 1 base to trimming and J lost 1 base, with 14 bases between them. Germline CDR1 reads MDHEN; CDR2 reads SYDVKM. This CDR3 has 17 residues. The CDR3 sequence is CASSLYDLGGSGNTIYF. CDR3 nucleotide sequence: TGTGCCAGCAGTTTATACGACCTGGGTGGGTCTGGAAACACCATATATTTT.

A few counts support this clonotype. CDR3 coding DNA: TGTGCCAGCAGTTTCGGGGGAGGGCCCTTCTCCTACGAGCAGTACTTC. Encoded protein: CASSFGGGPFSYEQYF. The chain recombines TRBV28 with TRBJ2-7; 7 nucleotides align to TRBD2. Germline V CDR1 and CDR2: MDHEN, SYDVKM. The CDR3 extends over 16 amino acids. The trim removed 3 bases at V and 0 bases at J, leaving 8 bases unmatched.

The chain couples TRBV14 to TRBJ1-6; TRBD1 is a possible D gene (6 bases). This CDR3 region has 14 residues. V lost 3 bases and J lost 5, with 8 bases in between. The germline CDR1 and CDR2 sequences are SGHDN and FVKESK. The CDR3 sequence: CASSHWTDNSPLHF. CDR3 coding DNA: TGTGCCAGCAGCCATTGGACAGATAATTCACCCCTCCACTTT.

The gene calls are TRBV6-2 or TRBV6-3 and TRBJ2-7; no clear D gene. Between the trimmed V and J ends, which lost 8 bases and 9 bases, there was a span of 11 bases. CDR3 size: 10 residues. Looked up from germline, CDR1 is MNHEY and CDR2 is SVGEGT. This CDR3 reads CASAGIGQYF. The CDR3 nucleotides read TGTGCCAGCGCCGGAATTGGGCAGTACTTC.

In this sample, this clonotype turned up a few times. The V gene is TRBV5-1, the J gene TRBJ2-5; possible D gene TRBD2, 6 bases. Germline CDR1 reads SGHRS; CDR2 reads YFSETQ. This CDR3 has 14 amino acids. The ends were cut back, 4 bases at V and 5 bases at J, with 15 bases in the middle. The CDR3 sequence is CASSRPGEDETQYF. The CDR3 coding sequence is TGCGCCAGCAGCAGGCCGGGGGAGGATGAGACCCAGTACTTC. Filled out from reference TRBV5-1 and TRBJ2-5, the complete variable domain reads KAGVTQTPRYLIKTRGQQVTLSCSPISGHRSVSWYQQTPGQGLQFLFEYFSETQRNKGNFPGRFSGRQFSNSRSEMNVSTLELGDSALYLCASSRPGEDETQYFGPGTRLLVL.

The V call is TRBV20-1, the J call TRBJ1-2, with D unclear. Germline V gene sequence: CDR1 DFQATT, CDR2 SNEGSKA (reference sequence). The CDR3 contains 14 residues. V lost 0 bases and J lost 3, with 11 bases in between. The CDR3 nucleotides read TGCAGTGCTAGAGATCGGCTTTTGGACTATGGCTACACCTTC. Translating gives CSARDRLLDYGYTF.

In this sample, this clonotype turned up a few times. The chain has TRBV20-1 and TRBJ2-5; D unclear. Germline loops: CDR1 DFQATT, CDR2 SNEGSKA (reference sequence). The germline V and J ends were trimmed by 0 bases and 4 bases, with 12 bases remaining between them. The CDR3 length is 14 residues. CDR3 bases: TGCAGTGCTAGAGATGAGGTCCTATCAGAGACCCAGTACTTC. Translated, it gives CSARDEVLSETQYF.

This clonotype turned up a few times. The chain joins TRBV12-5 to TRBJ2-1, with D tentatively TRBD1 (6 bases). Germline V lookup: CDR1 LGHNT, CDR2 FRNRAP. The CDR3 contains 13 residues. Trimming took 5 bases from V and 7 from J, leaving 12 bases between them. CDR3 loop: CASGTNRENEQFF. The CDR3 DNA reads TGTGCTAGTGGTACGAACAGGGAGAATGAGCAGTTCTTC. The whole variable domain, remainder taken from reference TRBV12-5 and TRBJ2-1, is DARVTQTPRHKVTEMGQEVTMRCQPILGHNTVFWYRQTMMQGLELLAYFRNRAPLDDSGMPKDRFSAEMPDATLATLKIQPSEPRDSAVYFCASGTNRENEQFFGPGTRLTVL.

The genes are TRBV6-5 and TRBJ1-6; possible D gene TRBD1, 6 bases. Germline CDR1 reads MNHEY; CDR2 reads SVGAGI. V was pared by 8 bases and J by 14 bases, with 13 bases between. This CDR3 comprises 11 residues. The CDR3 region is CASSGRGSLHF. The CDR3 nucleotides are TGTGCCAGCTCCGGGAGGGGGTCCCTCCACTTT.

This clonotype has ten or more counts. The chain uses TRBV11-2 and TRBJ1-2; D is unclear. Germline CDR1 is SGHAT and CDR2 is FQNNGV. The CDR3 consists of 13 residues. Trimming left V 4 bases short and J 5 bases short, with 11 bases between. The DNA of the CDR3 is TGTGCCAGCAGCTACGGACCGAGTTATGGCTACACCTTC. It yields the protein CASSYGPSYGYTF.

This clonotype was detected only a few times. The CDR3 DNA reads TGTGCCAGCGAGCCCTCTGGGGCCAACGTCCTGACTTTC. Its protein product is CASEPSGANVLTF. The gene calls are TRBV28 and TRBJ2-6; D is undetermined. Germline assignment: CDR1 MDHEN and CDR2 SYDVKM. Trimming removed 8 bases from V and 0 bases from J, with 5 bases in between. The CDR3 consists of 13 residues.

The CDR3 nucleotides are TGTGCCAGCAGTTTTGGTAGCCTCCCCCCGCAGTATTTT. It specifies CASSFGSLPPQYF. J is TRBJ2-3 and V is TRBV28, with D uncertain. CDR1 is MDHEN, CDR2 SYDVKM, per germline. CDR3 length: 13 amino acids. Trimming removed 3 bases from V and 10 bases from J, with 14 bases in between. Looking up the rest from reference TRBV28 and TRBJ2-3 gives the full variable domain: DVKVTQSSRYLVKRTGEKVFLECVQDMDHENMFWYRQDPGLGLRLIYFSYDVKMKEKGDIPEGYSVSREKKERFSLILESASTNQTSMYLCASSFGSLPPQYFGPGTRLTVL.

This chain links TRBV28 with TRBJ1-1; no reliable D call. The V and J ends lost 6 bases and 4 bases respectively, with 12 bases between them. This CDR3 spans 13 amino acids. Germline V gives CDR1 MDHEN, CDR2 SYDVKM. The CDR3 nucleotides read TGTGCCAGCAGCAGCGGGTGGGGCACTGAAGCTTTCTTT. Translation: CASSSGWGTEAFF.

Only a few counts were recorded for this clonotype. Since the CDR3 does not end with the conserved phenylalanine or tryptophan, this likely comes from a read error. The chain employs TRBV7-6 and TRBJ1-2, with a possible D match to TRBD1 (5 bases). The CDR3 totals 13 residues. The V end lost 3 bases, the J end lost 2 bases, and 7 bases lay between the germline ends. The germline CDR1 and CDR2 sequences are SGHVS and FNYEAQ. CDR3 amino acids: CASSFDSNYGYTL. The CDR3 coding sequence is TGTGCCAGCAGCTTCGACAGCAACTATGGCTACACCCTC.

V gene TRBV13 combines with J gene TRBJ2-6, with D perhaps being TRBD1 or TRBD2 (5 bases each). The CDR3 has 18 residues. From germline, CDR1 is PRHDT and CDR2 FYEKMQ (reference sequence). The V end was cut by 4 bases, the J end by 1 base, with 17 bases between. The DNA of the CDR3 is TGTGCCAGCAGCTGGACGGGATACAGGACGTCTGGGGCCAACGTCCTGACTTTC. It encodes CASSWTGYRTSGANVLTF.

As for this clonotype: The DNA is left out, because the CDR3 cannot be placed on it with certainty; the CDR3 is given as TCRdb lists it. This rearrangement joins TRBV28 to TRBJ2-5; the table's D call of TRBD2 was not tested on the DNA. The CDR3 length is 17 residues, termini included. Germline V gives CDR1 MDHEN, CDR2 SYDVKM. The CDR3 spells CASSTSGLAGHQETQYF.

The CDR3 loop is CSVSGGLETQYF. CDR3 sequence (DNA): TGCAGTGTATCGGGGGGCTTGGAGACCCAGTACTTC. The chain joins TRBV20-1 to TRBJ2-5, with D possibly matching TRBD2 (7 bases). CDR1 is DFQATT and CDR2 is SNEGSKA in the germline V gene (reference sequence). Trimming cost V 7 bases and J 5 bases, with 14 bases left between them. CDR3 length: 12 amino acids.

This clonotype was observed a handful of times. The V gene is TRBV7-9, the J gene TRBJ2-5; possibly TRBD1 for D (5 bases). The J call is in doubt because the DNA end fits TRBJ2-7 better. Germline CDR1 is SEHNR and CDR2 is FQNEAQ (reference sequence). The CDR3 contains 16 residues. The CDR3 DNA is TGTGCCAGCAGCCCCTTTGGGGCAGACCTCACCTACGAGCAGTACTTC. It encodes CASSPFGADLTYEQYF.

This rearrangement joins TRBV20-1 to TRBJ2-7; 7 nucleotides agree with TRBD2. Germline V gene data show CDR1 as DFQATT and CDR2 as SNEGSKA (reference sequence). CDR3 length equals 15 residues. V trimming: 1 base; J trimming: 0 bases; junction bases outside the gene matches: 6. The chain's CDR3 is CSARVTSQSSYEQYF. CDR3 DNA: TGCAGTGCTAGAGTGACTAGCCAGAGCTCCTACGAGCAGTACTTC.

This clonotype was seen many times. The DNA for the CDR3 is TGTGCCAGCAGCCTTAGCGGGGGGGCCCAAGAGACCCAGTACTTC. As protein: CASSLSGGAQETQYF. The chain uses TRBV12-3 or TRBV12-4 and TRBJ2-5; 11 nucleotides align to TRBD2. Trimming at V came to 6 bases and at J to 1 base, leaving 4 bases not matched to a gene. The CDR3 runs 15 residues.

Concerning this clonotype: Relative to the germline gene, one junction end is altered; a read error may explain this. The gene calls are TRBV13 and TRBJ2-3; no clear D gene. Germline CDR1 PRHDT, CDR2 FYEKMQ (reference sequence). CDR3 size: 12 residues. CDR3 nucleotide sequence: TGTGCCAGCAGGGAGCTCGCAGATCCGCAGTATTTT. Protein sequence: CASRELADPQYF.